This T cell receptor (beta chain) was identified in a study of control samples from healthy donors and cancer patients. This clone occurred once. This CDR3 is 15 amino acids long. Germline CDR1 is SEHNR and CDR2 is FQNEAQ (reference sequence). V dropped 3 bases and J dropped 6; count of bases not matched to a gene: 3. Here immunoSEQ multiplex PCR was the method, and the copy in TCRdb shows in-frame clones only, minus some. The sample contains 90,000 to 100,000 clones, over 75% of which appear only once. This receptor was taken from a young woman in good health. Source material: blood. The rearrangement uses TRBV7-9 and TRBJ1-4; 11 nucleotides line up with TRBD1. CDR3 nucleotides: TGTGCCAGCAGCTTGGGGGACAGGGGGTATGAAAAACTGTTTTTT. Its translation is CASSLGDRGYEKLFF.